The 3 T cell receptor beta chains given below trace back to one sample, sequenced in a study of circulating and synovial CD4+ cells in juvenile arthritis. Using immunoSEQ multiplex PCR, the repertoire was profiled, and TCRdb retains in-frame clones only, with some absent. This table holds approximately 31,000 clones, about 95% found once. Material for sequencing was CD4+ T cells from blood. These TCRs come from a human donor with juvenile idiopathic arthritis.

The chain has TRBV2 and TRBJ1-5, with 8 nucleotides matching TRBD1. V shed 5 bases and J 4 bases; nucleotides not matched to a gene: 7. CDR1 is SNHLY, CDR2 FYNNEI, per germline. The length of the CDR3 is 15 residues. The CDR3 sequence is CASSFGTGKNQPQHF. CDR3 sequence (DNA): TGTGCCAGCAGTTTTGGGACAGGTAAAAATCAGCCCCAGCATTTT.

The chain uses TRBV19 and TRBJ2-5, with D tentatively TRBD1 (7 bases). Germline CDR1 reads LNHDA; CDR2 reads SQIVND (reference sequence). Trimming took 4 bases from V and 5 from J, leaving 14 bases between them. The CDR3 has 14 amino acids. In DNA form, the CDR3 reads TGTGCCAGTAGTAACCCAGGGGGGTCGGAGACCCAGTACTTC. Translated, it gives CASSNPGGSETQYF.

J is TRBJ2-1 and V is TRBV5-1; D gene ambiguous. With 4 bases removed from V and 0 bases from J, the gap between germline ends came to 11 bases. There are 15 residues in the CDR3. The germline CDR1 and CDR2 sequences are SGHRS and YFSETQ. The CDR3 region is CASSAEASSYNEQFF. In nucleotides, the CDR3 is TGCGCCAGCAGCGCCGAGGCCAGCTCCTACAATGAGCAGTTCTTC.